This T cell receptor beta chain emerged from a study of T cell changes during pregnancy in multiple sclerosis. Only in-frame clones appear in the TCRdb table, and some are missing; sequencing was by immunoSEQ multiplex PCR. This sample carries under 75,000 clones, around nine tenths of them seen once, and the ten largest clones take around 3%. J was trimmed by 5 bases and V by 2 bases; bases with no gene match: 10. There are 16 residues in the CDR3. Germline-derived CDR1 and CDR2 are SEHNR and FQNEAQ (reference sequence). The gene calls are TRBV7-9 and TRBJ2-5, with 8 bases that match TRBD1. Sequencing was performed on peripheral blood, taken in the third trimester of pregnancy. The TCR comes from a female donor in good health, enrolled as a control in a pregnancy study. The CDR3 loop is CASSLLGTGLSETQYF. CDR3 DNA sequence: TGTGCCAGCAGCTTACTGGGGACAGGACTATCGGAGACCCAGTACTTC.